The 19 T cell receptor beta chains below come from one sample, sequenced in a study of cytomegalovirus exposure and HLA in healthy donors. Primers included in the PCR were 60 Vbeta and 13 Jbeta primers. Generated by immunoSEQ multiplex PCR, the TCRdb table keeps only in-frame clones and is missing some. The sample has 70,000 to 95,000 clones; more than 70% are singletons. Sequenced input: PBMCs. Receptors originate from a man aged 18 to 29 in good health and CMV-seronegative.

The V gene is TRBV9, the J gene TRBJ1-2; 9 bases fit TRBD1. Trimming cost V 0 bases and J 6 bases; bases outside gene matches: 9. This CDR3 is 16 amino acids long. In germline, CDR1 is SGDLS, CDR2 YYNGEE. The CDR3 DNA reads TGTGCCAGCAGCGTAGCAGGAGTGGGACAGGGTGATGGCTACACCTTC. Translation: CASSVAGVGQGDGYTF.

This chain links TRBV10-3 with TRBJ1-1; the D is unclear. The CDR3 is 14 amino acids. Deletions cut 8 bases from V and 4 bases from J, with 17 bases between. Germline CDR1 is ENHRY and CDR2 is SYGVKD. The CDR3 nucleotides are TGTGCCATCGATCCCGCGAGGCTAATCACTGAAGCTTTCTTT. It translates to CAIDPARLITEAFF.

This chain links TRBV10-2 with TRBJ2-4; perhaps TRBD2 as D (6 bases). The length of the CDR3 is 15 residues. V lost 6 bases to trimming and J lost 9 bases, with 21 bases between them. Germline V gene sequence: CDR1 WSHSY, CDR2 SAAADI. Here the CDR3 DNA reads TGCGCCAGCAGAGAAGGTGAGGGAGGTAGTGGCATTCAGTACTTC. The encoded protein is CASREGEGGSGIQYF.

This chain connects TRBV10-1 to TRBJ2-2; D gene unclear. CDR1 WNHNN and CDR2 SYGVQD come from the germline V gene (reference sequence). Trimming left V 4 bases short and J 2 bases short, with 8 bases between. This CDR3 region has 14 residues. The CDR3 nucleotides are TGCGCCAGCAGTGGGAACAGAAACACCGGGGAGCTGTTTTTT. Protein product: CASSGNRNTGELFF.

J is TRBJ1-3 and V is TRBV7-2; the D is unclear. The germline V gene has CDR1 SGHTA and CDR2 FQGNSA. The CDR3 spans 15 residues. Trimming shortened V by 5 bases and J by 4 bases, and 15 bases separated the two germline ends. In DNA form, the CDR3 reads TGTGCCAGCAGCCGATCGGGAGATTCAGGAAACACCATATATTTT. This sequence encodes CASSRSGDSGNTIYF.

This clone was observed a single time. For the CDR3, the DNA is TGTGCTAGTGGGACAGACTCTGGAAACACCATATATTTT. Translating gives CASGTDSGNTIYF. J is TRBJ1-3 and V is TRBV12-5; D perhaps matches TRBD1 (5 bases). Germline lookup yields CDR1 LGHNT and CDR2 FRNRAP. This CDR3 is 13 amino acids long. The V and J ends lost 6 bases and 0 bases respectively, with 6 bases between them.

In regard to this clone: Other DNA sequences in this sample translate to the same CDR3. The chain employs TRBV27 and TRBJ1-1; tentatively, D is TRBD1 (6 bases). V lost 5 bases and J 1 base, leaving 8 bases between the germline ends. This CDR3 comprises 13 residues. CDR1 and CDR2 (germline): MNHEY, SMNVEV (reference sequence). The CDR3, as DNA: TGTGCCAGCAGTGCGACAGGGAACACTGAAGCTTTCTTT. Translation: CASSATGNTEAFF.

To note about this clone: A junction end diverges from the germline sequence, so it may reflect a read error. V usage is TRBV5-5 and J usage is TRBJ2-4; TRBD2 matches 7 bases. The germline gives CDR1 SGHKS, CDR2 YYEKEE (reference sequence). This CDR3 region has 13 residues. CDR3 coding DNA: TGTGCCAGCAGCTTGGGAGGTTGGCAGACCGGGGGGTTC. Residues: CASSLGGWQTGGF.

The gene calls are TRBV19 and TRBJ1-3, with D possibly matching TRBD1 (6 bases). V lost 0 bases to trimming and J lost 0 bases, with 18 bases between them. The CDR3 spans 19 residues. Looked up from germline, CDR1 is LNHDA and CDR2 is SQIVND (reference sequence). The DNA for the CDR3 is TGTGCCAGTAGTATAGACTGGATTGGGGACACCCACTCTGGAAACACCATATATTTT. Translation gives CASSIDWIGDTHSGNTIYF.

The gene calls are TRBV5-1 and TRBJ1-1; 7 positions match TRBD1. Per germline, CDR1 SGHRS and CDR2 YFSETQ. Trimming took 2 bases from V and 5 from J; bases not matched to a gene: 9. The CDR3 is 15 amino acids. This chain's CDR3 is CASSLETGSQTEAFF. CDR3 nucleotide sequence: TGCGCCAGCAGCTTAGAGACAGGGAGTCAAACTGAAGCTTTCTTT.

The chain recombines TRBV6-4 with TRBJ2-3, with TRBD2 matching over 13 bases. The germline gives CDR1 MRHNA, CDR2 SNTAGT. The length of the CDR3 is 16 residues. The J segment lost 2 bases and the V segment lost 6 bases, leaving 5 bases of the junction unmatched. CDR3 region: CASSPLAGGNTDTQYF. The CDR3 DNA reads as TGTGCCAGCAGCCCACTAGCGGGGGGGAACACAGATACGCAGTATTTT.

The chain is built from TRBV21-1 and TRBJ2-7; the table's D call, TRBD1, was not checked against the DNA. TRBV21-1 is an annotated pseudogene. This CDR3 comprises 16 residues. Written as DNA, the CDR3 is TGTGCCAGCAGCAAAAGACAGGGCCTAGGGTCCTACGAGCAGTACTTC. Its protein product is CASSKRQGLGSYEQYF.

The chain joins TRBV5-4 to TRBJ2-2, with D hard to call. CDR1 and CDR2 (germline): SGHNT, YYREEE (reference sequence). V was clipped by 3 bases and J by 7 bases, with 10 bases between them. The length of the CDR3 is 13 residues. Here the CDR3 reads CASSYPGSGELFF. The CDR3 DNA reads as TGTGCCAGCAGCTACCCCGGTAGCGGGGAGCTGTTTTTT.

This clone was counted only a few times. The gene calls are TRBV28 and TRBJ1-2; TRBD1 might be the D (6 bases). The germline gives CDR1 MDHEN, CDR2 SYDVKM. The CDR3 length is 15 residues. The V and J ends lost 1 base and 3 bases respectively, with 12 bases between them. The CDR3 sequence: CASSLSGGADYGYTF. CDR3 nucleotide sequence: TGTGCCAGCAGTTTATCGGGGGGCGCGGACTATGGCTACACCTTC.

The chain joins TRBV7-3 to TRBJ1-6; D remains unclear. V was cut by 4 bases and J by 4 bases, with 5 bases left in between. The CDR3 spans 13 residues. In germline, CDR1 is SGHTA, CDR2 FQGTGA. CDR3: CASSSTYNSPLHF. CDR3 sequence (DNA): TGTGCCAGCAGCTCCACTTATAATTCACCCCTCCACTTT.

This chain uses TRBV30 with TRBJ1-4; the match to TRBD1 covers 7 bases. CDR1 and CDR2 from the germline V gene are GTSNPN and SVGIG (reference sequence). The CDR3 totals 12 residues. Losses at the gene ends were 5 bases for V and 6 bases for J; bases not matched to a gene: 3. CDR3 sequence reads: CAWGTDDEKLFF. The CDR3 DNA reads as TGTGCCTGGGGGACAGATGATGAAAAACTGTTTTTT.

The V call is TRBV27, the J call TRBJ1-5, with D perhaps matching TRBD1 (5 bases). The CDR3 covers 16 residues. CDR1 MNHEY and CDR2 SMNVEV come from the germline V gene (reference sequence). Trimming took 0 bases from V and 1 from J, leaving 10 bases between them. In DNA, the CDR3 is TGTGCCAGCAGTTTATCTTGGACACCCAGCAATCAGCCCCAGCATTTT. Its protein product is CASSLSWTPSNQPQHF.

The chain links TRBV9 to TRBJ2-2, with TRBD1 identical over 7 bases. The junction had 7 bases not matched to a gene; V was cut back by 0 bases and J by 2 bases. The germline V gene has CDR1 SGDLS and CDR2 YYNGEE. This CDR3 is 17 amino acids long. This chain's CDR3 is CASSVGEGQSNTGELFF. CDR3 nucleotide sequence: TGTGCCAGCAGCGTAGGAGAGGGACAGAGCAACACCGGGGAGCTGTTTTTT. Supplemented by reference TRBV9 and TRBJ2-2, the full variable domain reads DSGVTQTPKHLITATGQRVTLRCSPRSGDLSVYWYQQSLDQGLQFLIQYYNGEERAKGNILERFSAQQFPDLHSELNLSSLELGDSALYFCASSVGEGQSNTGELFFGEGSRLTVL.

The chain carries TRBV19 and TRBJ2-7; 10 bases are shared with TRBD1. The end of the DNA aligns better with TRBJ2-1, so the J call may be wrong. CDR3 length: 16 residues. Per the germline V gene, CDR1 is LNHDA and CDR2 is SQIVND (reference sequence). This CDR3 is CASSQETGGGPNEQFF. The CDR3 DNA follows: TGTGCCAGTAGCCAAGAGACAGGGGGCGGTCCCAATGAGCAGTTCTTC.